One and the same sample provided the 32 T cell receptor beta chains below, sequenced in a study of Ad26.COV2.S vaccination and SARS-CoV-2 variants. The treatment denotes: 19 received Ad26.COV2.S at low or high dose, single or two shots; about 5 received placebo; per-sample allocation not given. Following the first vaccine or placebo injection, samples were taken on day 63. Libraries were prepared by immunoSEQ multiplex PCR; TCRdb keeps only in-frame clonotypes and omits some of them. The table lists approximately 280,000 clones, more than 75% of them singletons. The sequencing here drew on peripheral blood, taken in a trial of Ad26.COV2.S vaccine versus placebo. These receptor sequences come from a person between 18 and 65 years old who received the Ad26.COV2.S COVID-19 vaccine or a placebo.

This chain joins TRBV5-1 and TRBJ1-4; D is ambiguous. CDR3 length equals 15 residues. Germline CDR1 and CDR2: SGHRS and YFSETQ. V lost 1 base and J 5 bases, leaving 12 bases between the germline ends. The CDR3 protein is CASSLTGDGNEKLFF. CDR3 in DNA: TGCGCCAGCAGCTTGACCGGGGATGGGAATGAAAAACTGTTTTTT. The full variable domain, completed using reference TRBV5-1 and TRBJ1-4, is KAGVTQTPRYLIKTRGQQVTLSCSPISGHRSVSWYQQTPGQGLQFLFEYFSETQRNKGNFPGRFSGRQFSNSRSEMNVSTLELGDSALYLCASSLTGDGNEKLFFGSGTQLSVL.

The chain has TRBV19 and TRBJ1-2; unclear D gene. The CDR3 is made up of 15 amino acids. V was trimmed by 1 base and J by 3 bases, leaving 12 bases between them. Germline V gene sequence: CDR1 LNHDA, CDR2 SQIVND (reference sequence). DNA for the CDR3: TGTGCCAGTAGTATAGCCCGGGGTTCCGACTATGGCTACACCTTC. Translated, it gives CASSIARGSDYGYTF.

This clone was counted once. V gene TRBV30 combines with J gene TRBJ2-5; TRBD2 aligns across 9 bases. J gave up 4 bases and V 0 bases, and 9 bases lay outside the gene matches. CDR3 length: 16 amino acids. Germline V lookup: CDR1 GTSNPN, CDR2 SVGIG (reference sequence). The DNA for the CDR3 is TGTGCCTGGAGTGTACGGGCTAGCGGGATAGGAGAGACCCAGTACTTC. It codes for CAWSVRASGIGETQYF.

This chain connects TRBV2 to TRBJ2-1; 12 nucleotides align to TRBD1. This CDR3 has 15 residues. After removal of 5 bases from V and 7 bases from J, the junction contained 6 bases not matched to a gene. Germline CDR1 and CDR2: SNHLY and FYNNEI. CDR3 nucleotide sequence: TGTGCCAGCAGTAAGGGACAGGGGGCGCGGAATGAGCAGTTCTTC. This encodes CASSKGQGARNEQFF. Supplemented by reference TRBV2 and TRBJ2-1, the full variable domain reads EPEVTQTPSHQVTQMGQEVILRCVPISNHLYFYWYRQILGQKVEFLVSFYNNEISEKSEIFDDQFSVERPDGSNFTLKIRSTKLEDSAMYFCASSKGQGARNEQFFGPGTRLTVL.

The chain is built from TRBV19 and TRBJ2-6, with TRBD1 matching over 10 bases. Germline V gene lookup returns CDR1 LNHDA and CDR2 SQIVND (reference sequence). Trimming at V came to 5 bases and at J to 2 bases, leaving 3 bases not matched to a gene. The CDR3 totals 16 residues. The CDR3 coding sequence is TGTGCCAGTAGTGGGACAGGGGTAACTGGGGCCAACGTCCTGACTTTC. Translated: CASSGTGVTGANVLTF.

This clone has only a few counts. The chain joins TRBV4-1 to TRBJ1-1; TRBD1 aligns across 7 bases. The CDR3 covers 16 residues. In germline, CDR1 is MGHRA, CDR2 YSYEKL. With 2 bases clipped from V and 2 bases from J, the junction kept 8 bases outside the gene matches. The CDR3: CASSQLSDRVNTEAFF. The CDR3 DNA reads as TGCGCCAGCAGCCAACTTTCTGACAGGGTTAACACTGAAGCTTTCTTT.

V is TRBV5-5 and J is TRBJ2-7; D possibly corresponds to TRBD1 (6 bases). CDR1 is SGHKS, CDR2 YYEKEE, per germline (reference sequence). Trimming shortened V by 4 bases and J by 4 bases, and 18 bases separated the two germline ends. This CDR3 contains 15 residues. The CDR3 reads CASSMGHPDTYEQYF. The CDR3 DNA reads as TGTGCCAGCAGCATGGGACACCCCGACACTTACGAGCAGTACTTC.

Details on this clone: The identical CDR3 is also encoded by other nucleotide sequences in the sample. V is TRBV5-1 and J is TRBJ2-2; no reliable D call. The CDR3 consists of 13 residues. Germline loops: CDR1 SGHRS, CDR2 YFSETQ. Trimming cost V 0 bases and J 6 bases, with 6 bases left between them. The CDR3 nucleotides are TGCGCCAGCAGCTTGGACAGTCCCGGGGAGCTGTTTTTT. It codes for CASSLDSPGELFF. Full variable domain (outside the CDR3, taken from reference TRBV5-1 and TRBJ2-2): KAGVTQTPRYLIKTRGQQVTLSCSPISGHRSVSWYQQTPGQGLQFLFEYFSETQRNKGNFPGRFSGRQFSNSRSEMNVSTLELGDSALYLCASSLDSPGELFFGEGSRLTVL.

This rearrangement joins TRBV7-2 to TRBJ2-2, with TRBD1 as a possible D gene (5 bases). The CDR3 covers 15 residues. Germline V gene data show CDR1 as SGHTA and CDR2 as FQGNSA. The V end lost 5 bases, the J end lost 0 bases, and 10 bases lay between the germline ends. The CDR3 reads CASSPRTPNTGELFF. CDR3 nucleotides: TGTGCCAGCAGCCCTCGGACACCGAACACCGGGGAGCTGTTTTTT.

This chain links TRBV9 with TRBJ2-5; TRBD1 or TRBD2 may be the D gene (5 bases each). V was clipped by 3 bases and J by 3 bases, with 18 bases between them. Per the germline V gene, CDR1 is SGDLS and CDR2 is YYNGEE. This CDR3 region has 16 residues. Here the CDR3 DNA reads TGTGCCAGCAGCGGGTCACCGGGAATAGGGGAAGAGACCCAGTACTTC. Encoded protein: CASSGSPGIGEETQYF.

CDR3 sequence: CASSLQGAHTEAFF. DNA for the CDR3: TGTGCCAGCAGCCTACAGGGGGCCCACACTGAAGCTTTCTTT. The gene calls are TRBV7-2 and TRBJ1-1, with 9 positions matching TRBD1. Germline lookup yields CDR1 SGHTA and CDR2 FQGNSA. The junction had 4 bases not matched to a gene; V was cut back by 5 bases and J by 3 bases. This CDR3 contains 14 residues.

Remarks on this clone: Other nucleotide sequences from this sample produce the same CDR3. The chain uses TRBV11-3 and TRBJ2-7, with TRBD1 matching over 8 bases. Germline trimming cut 1 base from V and 5 bases from J; bases unmatched to any gene: 4. Per the germline V gene, CDR1 is SGHNT and CDR2 is YENEEA. This CDR3 has 14 residues. The CDR3 loop reads CASSLGGTGDEQYF. The CDR3 DNA reads as TGTGCCAGCAGCTTAGGTGGGACAGGCGACGAGCAGTACTTC.

The V and J genes are TRBV18 and TRBJ2-5; D is possibly TRBD1 or TRBD2 (5 bases each). The CDR3 has 13 residues. Trimming took off 3 bases at V and 5 bases at J, with 10 bases between the two ends. CDR1 is KGHSH, CDR2 LQKENI, per germline. CDR3 region: CASSPGVMETQYF. CDR3 DNA sequence: TGTGCCAGCTCACCGGGGGTGATGGAGACCCAGTACTTC.

The chain links TRBV18 to TRBJ2-2, with D maybe TRBD2 (5 bases). This CDR3 has 16 amino acids. Germline V CDR1 and CDR2: KGHSH, LQKENI. Deletions cut 4 bases from V and 2 bases from J, with 14 bases between. In DNA form, the CDR3 reads TGTGCCAGCTCACGGTTGAGTAGCGAAAACACCGGGGAGCTGTTTTTT. It codes for CASSRLSSENTGELFF.

This chain links TRBV6-5 with TRBJ1-5; a weak D match, TRBD1 (6 bases). The CDR3 totals 13 residues. V was cut by 7 bases and J by 4 bases, with 11 bases left in between. Germline loops: CDR1 MNHEY, CDR2 SVGAGI. In DNA form, the CDR3 reads TGTGCCAGCAACCCTACAGGGAATCAGCCCCAGCATTTT. This sequence encodes CASNPTGNQPQHF.

Of note for this clone: This sample includes further DNA sequences coding for the same CDR3. CDR3 region: CASSFRGNTEAFF. CDR3 bases: TGTGCCAGCAGCTTTCGCGGGAACACTGAAGCTTTCTTT. The chain employs TRBV7-2 and TRBJ1-1; D is undetermined. The CDR3 is 13 amino acids. The germline V gene encodes CDR1 SGHTA and CDR2 FQGNSA. V lost 3 bases and J lost 1, with 6 bases in between.

This chain links TRBV2 with TRBJ1-2; D is unclear. Trimming left V 7 bases short and J 8 bases short, with 14 bases between. This CDR3 is built from 12 residues. From germline, CDR1 is SNHLY and CDR2 FYNNEI. The CDR3 is CASTPDRGGYTF. CDR3 nucleotide sequence: TGTGCCAGCACCCCGGACCGAGGGGGCTACACCTTC.

The rearrangement joins TRBV27 to TRBJ2-7; TRBD2 aligns across 7 bases. V was pared by 6 bases and J by 0 bases, with 5 bases of the junction left unmatched. The V gene's germline CDR1 is MNHEY and CDR2 SMNVEV (reference sequence). The CDR3 spans 14 residues. The CDR3 DNA reads as TGTGCCAGCAGCCGAAGCGGGATCTCCTACGAGCAGTACTTC. Its translation: CASSRSGISYEQYF.

J is TRBJ2-1 and V is TRBV5-1; 7 bases line up with TRBD1. J was trimmed by 9 bases and V by 3 bases; bases with no gene match: 12. The CDR3 has 15 amino acids. Looked up from germline, CDR1 is SGHRS and CDR2 is YFSETQ. CDR3 coding DNA: TGCGCCAGCAGCTCTACAGGGGTGATTTCTGGTGAGCAGTTCTTC. Its protein is CASSSTGVISGEQFF. Supplemented by reference TRBV5-1 and TRBJ2-1, the full variable domain reads KAGVTQTPRYLIKTRGQQVTLSCSPISGHRSVSWYQQTPGQGLQFLFEYFSETQRNKGNFPGRFSGRQFSNSRSEMNVSTLELGDSALYLCASSSTGVISGEQFFGPGTRLTVL.

The chain uses TRBV11-2 and TRBJ2-1; 8 positions agree with TRBD2. This CDR3 comprises 14 residues. V shed 1 base and J 13 bases; nucleotides not matched to a gene: 9. Germline values: CDR1 SGHAT, CDR2 FQNNGV. The CDR3, as DNA: TGTGCCAGCAGCTTAGTCGGGGGGGCCATCGTACAGTTCTTC. Its protein is CASSLVGGAIVQFF. Together with reference TRBV11-2 and TRBJ2-1, the CDR3 gives the full variable domain: EAGVAQSPRYKIIEKRQSVAFWCNPISGHATLYWYQQILGQGPKLLIQFQNNGVVDDSQLPKDRFSAERLKGVDSTLKIQPAKLEDSAVYLCASSLVGGAIVQFFGPGTRLTVL.

The gene calls are TRBV7-9 and TRBJ2-3; TRBD2 agrees at 7 bases. Looked up from germline, CDR1 is SEHNR and CDR2 is FQNEAQ (reference sequence). J was trimmed by 4 bases and V by 0 bases; bases with no gene match: 4. The CDR3 has 15 amino acids. In DNA form, the CDR3 reads TGTGCCAGCAGCTTAGCGGGGGGAGGGCCAGATACGCAGTATTTT. Protein product: CASSLAGGGPDTQYF.

The V call is TRBV14, the J call TRBJ2-1, with TRBD2 identical over 7 bases. In germline, CDR1 is SGHDN, CDR2 FVKESK. The CDR3 sequence is 16 residues long. With V trimmed by 0 bases and J by 0 bases, 2 bases remained unmatched. CDR3 coding DNA: TGTGCCAGCAGCCAAGATTGGGGGGGCTCCTACAATGAGCAGTTCTTC. It specifies CASSQDWGGSYNEQFF.

The rearrangement links TRBV4-1 to TRBJ2-5, with 9 bases that match TRBD2. In germline, CDR1 is MGHRA, CDR2 YSYEKL. V was pared by 1 base and J by 5 bases, with 11 bases of the junction left unmatched. The CDR3 loop spans 17 amino acids. The CDR3 loop reads CASSQGTSVLGGETQYF. CDR3 DNA: TGCGCCAGCAGCCAAGGGACTAGCGTACTCGGGGGCGAGACCCAGTACTTC.

The chain couples TRBV25-1 to TRBJ2-7; TRBD1 aligns across 9 bases. This CDR3 region has 14 residues. The germline V gene encodes CDR1 MGHDK and CDR2 SYGVNS. V shed 8 bases and J 7 bases; nucleotides not matched to a gene: 12. The CDR3 region has the DNA TGTGCCAGCCGACGGGACAGGGTTTCTGGGGAGCAGTACTTC. Its protein product is CASRRDRVSGEQYF.

This rearrangement joins TRBV19 to TRBJ1-2; D is undetermined. CDR3 length: 15 amino acids. CDR1 and CDR2 from the germline V gene are LNHDA and SQIVND (reference sequence). Trimming left V 1 base short and J 7 bases short, with 16 bases between. The CDR3 bases are TGTGCCAGTAGTATAGTAACTGCTGCAGGAGGTGGCTACACCTTC. This encodes CASSIVTAAGGGYTF.

V usage is TRBV18 and J usage is TRBJ2-1; possible D gene TRBD1, 6 bases. The germline V and J ends were trimmed by 1 base and 4 bases, with 11 bases remaining between them. Germline V gene lookup returns CDR1 KGHSH and CDR2 LQKENI. The CDR3 is 15 amino acids. The CDR3 here is CASSPLQGPYNEQFF. The CDR3 DNA reads TGTGCCAGCTCACCACTCCAGGGGCCTTACAATGAGCAGTTCTTC. Filled out from reference TRBV18 and TRBJ2-1, the complete variable domain reads NAGVMQNPRHLVRRRGQEARLRCSPMKGHSHVYWYRQLPEEGLKFMVYLQKENIIDESGMPKERFSAEFPKEGPSILRIQQVVRGDSAAYFCASSPLQGPYNEQFFGPGTRLTVL.

The rearrangement uses TRBV5-3 and TRBJ1-2; D gene unclear. TRBV5-3 has ORF status, its function being uncertain. The CDR3 loop spans 13 amino acids. V was clipped by 1 base and J by 5 bases, with 9 bases between them. CDR3 in amino acids: CARSLFSGYGYTF. CDR3 sequence (DNA): TGTGCCAGAAGCTTGTTTAGCGGGTATGGCTACACCTTC.

This clone was detected many times. The chain links TRBV4-3 to TRBJ2-2; 8 bases are shared with TRBD2. Per germline, CDR1 LGHNA and CDR2 YSLEER. The CDR3 consists of 16 residues. V shed 0 bases and J 3 bases; nucleotides not matched to a gene: 3. CDR3 bases: TGCGCCAGCAGCCAAGATGGGACTAGTGACACCGGGGAGCTGTTTTTT. Translated: CASSQDGTSDTGELFF.

The chain combines TRBV30 with TRBJ1-2; perhaps TRBD1 as D (6 bases). Germline lookup yields CDR1 GTSNPN and CDR2 SVGIG (reference sequence). The V gene lost 1 base and the J gene lost 4 bases, with 13 bases spanning the gap. The length of the CDR3 is 14 residues. CDR3 region: CAWSGGAGGYGYTF. DNA for the CDR3: TGTGCCTGGAGTGGGGGGGCCGGGGGCTATGGCTACACCTTC.

The rearrangement links TRBV15 to TRBJ2-7; possibly TRBD2 for D (6 bases). CDR3 length equals 15 residues. Deletions cut 1 base from V and 5 bases from J, with 15 bases between. The V gene's germline CDR1 is LNHNV and CDR2 YYDKDF (reference sequence). CDR3 DNA: TGTGCCACCAGCAGAGTTGCTTTGGGGGGAGACGAGCAGTACTTC. Its translation is CATSRVALGGDEQYF.

The chain employs TRBV6-5 and TRBJ1-2, with TRBD1 matching over 8 bases. This CDR3 spans 15 amino acids. J lost 4 bases, V lost 2 bases, and 6 bases had no gene match. CDR1 and CDR2 from the germline V gene are MNHEY and SVGAGI. Here the CDR3 reads CASSYGTGQGYGYTF. In nucleotides, the CDR3 is TGTGCCAGCAGTTACGGGACAGGCCAAGGCTATGGCTACACCTTC.

The chain carries TRBV7-9 and TRBJ2-3, with unresolved D. Between the trimmed V and J ends, which lost 0 bases and 6 bases, there was a span of 7 bases. The CDR3 contains 13 residues. Per germline, CDR1 SEHNR and CDR2 FQNEAQ (reference sequence). This chain's CDR3 is CASSLAQWDTQYF. The CDR3 nucleotides read TGTGCCAGCAGCTTAGCGCAGTGGGATACGCAGTATTTT. Supplemented by reference TRBV7-9 and TRBJ2-3, the full variable domain reads DTGVSQNPRHKITKRGQNVTFRCDPISEHNRLYWYRQTLGQGPEFLTYFQNEAQLEKSRLLSDRFSAERPKGSFSTLEIQRTEQGDSAMYLCASSLAQWDTQYFGPGTRLTVL.